The T cell receptor (beta chain) described here comes from a study of shared T cell receptors in the human thymus. V shed 5 bases and J 5 bases; nucleotides not matched to a gene: 8. This CDR3 contains 16 residues. Germline values: CDR1 MGHRA, CDR2 YSYEKL. This table comes from immunoSEQ multiplex PCR, and its TCRdb copy is limited to in-frame clones, with some not included. This sample has under 450,000 clones, with approximately 95% found just once. Sequencing was performed on thymocytes. The origin of this receptor is a human donor. The chain employs TRBV4-1 and TRBJ2-3, with 12 positions matching TRBD1. The DNA for the CDR3 is TGCGCCAGCAGCTCCCCCGGGACAGGGGGCGTAGATACGCAGTATTTT. It specifies CASSSPGTGGVDTQYF.